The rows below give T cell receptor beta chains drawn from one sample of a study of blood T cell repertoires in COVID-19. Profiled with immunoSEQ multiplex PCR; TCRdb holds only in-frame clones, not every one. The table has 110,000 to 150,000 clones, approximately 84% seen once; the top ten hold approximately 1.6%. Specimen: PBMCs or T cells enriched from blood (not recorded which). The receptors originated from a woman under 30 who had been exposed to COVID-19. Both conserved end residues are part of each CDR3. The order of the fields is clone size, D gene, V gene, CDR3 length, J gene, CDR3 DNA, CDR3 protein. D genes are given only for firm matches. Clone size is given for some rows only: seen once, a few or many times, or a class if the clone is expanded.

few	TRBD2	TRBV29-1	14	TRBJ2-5	TGCAGCGTGGGAACTAGCGGAGGCGTTGAGACCCAGTACTTC	CSVGTSGGVETQYF
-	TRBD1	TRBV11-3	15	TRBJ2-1	TGTGCCAGCAGCACCGGGACAGGGTTCTACAATGAGCAGTTCTTC	CASSTGTGFYNEQFF
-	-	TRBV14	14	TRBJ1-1	TGTGCCAGCAGCCCCGCTGGGGCGAACACTGAAGCTTTCTTT	CASSPAGANTEAFF
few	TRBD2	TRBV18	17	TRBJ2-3	TGTGCCAGCTCCCAACTCGGACTAGCGGGAGTAACAGATACGCAGTATTTT	CASSQLGLAGVTDTQYF
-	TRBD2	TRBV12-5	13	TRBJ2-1	TGTGCTAGTGGTCCAGGACTAGCCGATGAGCAGTTCTTC	CASGPGLADEQFF
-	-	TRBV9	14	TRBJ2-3	TGTGCCAGCAGCGGAGGCGGTAGCACAGATACGCAGTATTTT	CASSGGGSTDTQYF
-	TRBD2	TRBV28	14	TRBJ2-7	TGTGCCAGCAGTTTAGCGGGGGTTTTCTACGAGCAGTACTTC	CASSLAGVFYEQYF
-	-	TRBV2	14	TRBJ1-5	TGTGCCAGCAGTCCCCAGGGAAGCAATCAGCCCCAGCATTTT	CASSPQGSNQPQHF
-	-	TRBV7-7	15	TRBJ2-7	TGTGCCAGCAGCTTAGCAGGAGGCCGGGGCTACGAGCAGTACTTC	CASSLAGGRGYEQYF
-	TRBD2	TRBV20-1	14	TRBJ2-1	TGCAGTGCTAGTAGCGGGCCGAACCAGAATGAGCAGTTCTTC	CSASSGPNQNEQFF
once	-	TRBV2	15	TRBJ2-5	TGTGCCAGCAGAAGGGGGGGGACCAGAGAAGAGACCCAGTACTTC	CASRRGGTREETQYF
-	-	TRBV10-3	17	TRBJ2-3	TGTGCCATCAGCCCCCTAGACCCCAACCCAAACGAAGATACGCAGTATTTT	CAISPLDPNPNEDTQYF
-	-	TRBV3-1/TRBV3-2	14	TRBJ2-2	TGTGCCAGCAGGGGTAGCGGGAACACCGGGGAGCTGTTTTTT	CASRGSGNTGELFF
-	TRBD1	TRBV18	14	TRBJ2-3	TGTGCCAGCTCACGCGGACAGGCCCCAGATACGCAGTATTTT	CASSRGQAPDTQYF
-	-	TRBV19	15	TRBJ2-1	TGTGCCAGTAGTCAAAAGGGGTACCCTGGGAATGAGCAGTTCTTC	CASSQKGYPGNEQFF